The rows below give T cell receptor beta chains drawn from one sample of a study of cytomegalovirus exposure and HLA in healthy donors. Libraries were prepared by immunoSEQ multiplex PCR; TCRdb keeps only in-frame clonotypes and omits some of them. Its table records some 82,000 clones. Sequencing input: PBMCs. The origin of the receptors is a woman in her 30s in good health and CMV-seronegative. CDR3s leave out the opening cysteine and the closing phenylalanine or tryptophan. D genes are given only for firm matches.

CDR3 protein: ASSVRDSRDQPQH; V gene: TRBV19; D gene: TRBD1; J gene: TRBJ1-5
CDR3 protein: AWSVGQGDQPQH; V gene: TRBV30; D gene: -; J gene: TRBJ1-5
CDR3 protein: ASSPVTGTGNEQF; V gene: TRBV7-9; D gene: TRBD1; J gene: TRBJ2-1
CDR3 protein: ATSTYRNNQPQH; V gene: TRBV15; D gene: -; J gene: TRBJ1-5
CDR3 protein: ASSLIPLQNTGELF; V gene: TRBV5-1; D gene: -; J gene: TRBJ2-2
CDR3 protein: ASSSGTGLRTDTQY; V gene: TRBV7-2; D gene: TRBD1; J gene: TRBJ2-3
CDR3 protein: ASSIGRGYTEAF; V gene: TRBV19; D gene: -; J gene: TRBJ1-1
CDR3 protein: ASSDDSTGDYGYT; V gene: TRBV2; D gene: TRBD1; J gene: TRBJ1-2
CDR3 protein: ASSRDGTVNQETQY; V gene: TRBV5-1; D gene: TRBD1; J gene: TRBJ2-5
CDR3 protein: ASSLTGTAYEQY; V gene: TRBV28; D gene: TRBD1; J gene: TRBJ2-7
CDR3 protein: AISSSGQGDTEAF; V gene: TRBV10-3; D gene: TRBD1; J gene: TRBJ1-1
CDR3 protein: ASSSYRENEQF; V gene: TRBV5-1; D gene: -; J gene: TRBJ2-1
CDR3 protein: AWSVYRTGYTGELF; V gene: TRBV30; D gene: TRBD1; J gene: TRBJ2-2
CDR3 protein: ASRASGVTDTQY; V gene: TRBV6-1; D gene: TRBD2; J gene: TRBJ2-3
CDR3 protein: ASSELAGKGEQF; V gene: TRBV6-5; D gene: -; J gene: TRBJ2-1
CDR3 protein: ASSRRSGARTSGANVLT; V gene: TRBV18; D gene: -; J gene: TRBJ2-6
CDR3 protein: ASSTRTVAGNTIY; V gene: TRBV6-1; D gene: -; J gene: TRBJ1-3
CDR3 protein: ASSIPAQGIHSNQPQH; V gene: TRBV19; D gene: -; J gene: TRBJ1-5
CDR3 protein: ASGSGTGGNTEAF; V gene: TRBV28; D gene: TRBD1; J gene: TRBJ1-1
CDR3 protein: ASSPRTGREDGYT; V gene: TRBV5-1; D gene: TRBD1; J gene: TRBJ1-2
CDR3 protein: ACHREGDTEAF; V gene: TRBV30; D gene: -; J gene: TRBJ1-1
CDR3 protein: ASSPSGTGQGYT; V gene: TRBV6-5; D gene: TRBD1; J gene: TRBJ1-2
CDR3 protein: ASSSFPLAGLMEQY; V gene: TRBV11-2; D gene: TRBD2; J gene: TRBJ2-7
CDR3 protein: ASSPGQNTDTQY; V gene: TRBV5-1; D gene: -; J gene: TRBJ2-3
CDR3 protein: ASSPRTRGSTDTQY; V gene: TRBV5-4; D gene: TRBD2; J gene: TRBJ2-3
CDR3 protein: ASSLAGGRRDEQF; V gene: TRBV7-9; D gene: TRBD2; J gene: TRBJ2-1
CDR3 protein: ASSLGGAQPQH; V gene: TRBV27; D gene: -; J gene: TRBJ1-5
CDR3 protein: ASSRARGQQETQY; V gene: TRBV7-6; D gene: TRBD1; J gene: TRBJ2-5
CDR3 protein: ASSPLGLLNPANTGELF; V gene: TRBV5-6; D gene: -; J gene: TRBJ2-2
CDR3 protein: ASSPTAVGGETQY; V gene: TRBV18; D gene: -; J gene: TRBJ2-5
CDR3 protein: ASSDDSLGNQPQH; V gene: TRBV6-1; D gene: -; J gene: TRBJ1-5
CDR3 protein: ASSIDVFNEQF; V gene: TRBV19; D gene: -; J gene: TRBJ2-1
CDR3 protein: ASSPQQGNYGYT; V gene: TRBV18; D gene: -; J gene: TRBJ1-2
CDR3 protein: ASRRGGSGNNEQF; V gene: TRBV6-5; D gene: TRBD1; J gene: TRBJ2-1
CDR3 protein: AWRGTGHNSPLH; V gene: TRBV30; D gene: TRBD1; J gene: TRBJ1-6
CDR3 protein: ASLPDRGPETQY; V gene: TRBV27; D gene: TRBD1; J gene: TRBJ2-5
CDR3 protein: ASSLRQGGNQPQH; V gene: TRBV5-6; D gene: TRBD1; J gene: TRBJ1-5
CDR3 protein: SASGQNEQF; V gene: TRBV20-1; D gene: TRBD1; J gene: TRBJ2-1
CDR3 protein: ASSYTAGQLEEKLF; V gene: TRBV6-5; D gene: TRBD1; J gene: TRBJ1-4
CDR3 protein: ASSLKKDRVNTEAF; V gene: TRBV18; D gene: TRBD1; J gene: TRBJ1-1
CDR3 protein: ASSLVSSAKETQY; V gene: TRBV5-1; D gene: -; J gene: TRBJ2-5
CDR3 protein: ASSDPGGTTYNEQF; V gene: TRBV2; D gene: -; J gene: TRBJ2-1
CDR3 protein: ASSYGQGAFQPQH; V gene: TRBV5-6; D gene: TRBD1; J gene: TRBJ1-5